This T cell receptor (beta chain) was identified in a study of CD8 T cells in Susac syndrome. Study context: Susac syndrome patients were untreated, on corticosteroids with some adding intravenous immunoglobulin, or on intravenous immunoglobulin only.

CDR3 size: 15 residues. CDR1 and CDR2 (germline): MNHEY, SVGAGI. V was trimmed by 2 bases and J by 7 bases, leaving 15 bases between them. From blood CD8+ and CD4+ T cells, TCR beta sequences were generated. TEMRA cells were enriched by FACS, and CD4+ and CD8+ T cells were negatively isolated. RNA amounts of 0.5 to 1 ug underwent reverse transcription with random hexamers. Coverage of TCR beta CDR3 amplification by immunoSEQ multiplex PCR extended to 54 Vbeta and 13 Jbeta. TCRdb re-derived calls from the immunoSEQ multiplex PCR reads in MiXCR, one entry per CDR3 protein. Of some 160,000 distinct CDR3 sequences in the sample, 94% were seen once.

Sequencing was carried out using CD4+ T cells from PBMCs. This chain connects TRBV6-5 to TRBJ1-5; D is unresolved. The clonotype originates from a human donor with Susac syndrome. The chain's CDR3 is CASSYGWGSGQPQHF. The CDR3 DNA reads TGTGCCAGCAGTTACGGGTGGGGATCGGGCCAGCCCCAGCATTTT.